This T cell receptor beta chain was retrieved from a study of T-cell memory formation after mild COVID-19. Whole-study context: The TCR clusters were mostly specific to one donor. Study findings and constraints: Most CD4+ clones that shrank were in CM and EM, while CD8+ ones turned up in EMRA.

One entry per CDR3 protein results from TCRdb running MiXCR on the 5' RACE reads. The sample records a few hundred thousand distinct CDR3 sequences, roughly an eighth being singletons. Trimming left V 5 bases short and J 6 bases short, with 14 bases between. The CDR3 loop spans 14 amino acids. Germline V lookup: CDR1 ENHRY, CDR2 SYGVKD. Ten or more counts support this clonotype. Its specificity is unknown. The sequence was collected from a man aged 18 to 35 who had mild COVID-19 (a few samples of this study predate the infection). Cell type and time point are not known. The V call is TRBV10-3, the J call TRBJ1-5, with D possibly TRBD1 on 5 matching bases. The sequencing input was PBMCs or a T cell subset sorted from them (not recorded which). CDR3: CAISQGATGQPQHF. CDR3 in DNA: TGTGCCATCAGTCAGGGAGCTACCGGTCAGCCCCAGCATTTT.